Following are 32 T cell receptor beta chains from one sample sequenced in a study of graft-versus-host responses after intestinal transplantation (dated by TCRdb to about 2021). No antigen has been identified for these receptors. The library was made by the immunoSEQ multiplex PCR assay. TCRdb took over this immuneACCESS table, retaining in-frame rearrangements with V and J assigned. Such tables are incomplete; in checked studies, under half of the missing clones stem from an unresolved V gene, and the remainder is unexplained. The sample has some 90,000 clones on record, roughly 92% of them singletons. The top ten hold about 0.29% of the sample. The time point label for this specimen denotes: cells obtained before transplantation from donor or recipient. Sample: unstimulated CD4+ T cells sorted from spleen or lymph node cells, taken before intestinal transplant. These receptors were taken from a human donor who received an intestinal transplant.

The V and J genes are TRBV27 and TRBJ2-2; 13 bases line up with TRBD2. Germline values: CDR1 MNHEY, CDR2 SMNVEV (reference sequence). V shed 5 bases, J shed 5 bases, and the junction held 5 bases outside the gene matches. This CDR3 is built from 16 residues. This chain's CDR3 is CASSGTGLAGTGELFF. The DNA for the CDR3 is TGTGCCAGCAGTGGGACGGGACTAGCGGGAACCGGGGAGCTGTTTTTT.

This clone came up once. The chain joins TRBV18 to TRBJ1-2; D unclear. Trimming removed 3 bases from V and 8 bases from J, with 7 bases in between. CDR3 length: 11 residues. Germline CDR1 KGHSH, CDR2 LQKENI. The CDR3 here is CASSPLDGYTF. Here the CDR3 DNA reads TGTGCCAGCTCACCCCTTGACGGCTACACCTTC.

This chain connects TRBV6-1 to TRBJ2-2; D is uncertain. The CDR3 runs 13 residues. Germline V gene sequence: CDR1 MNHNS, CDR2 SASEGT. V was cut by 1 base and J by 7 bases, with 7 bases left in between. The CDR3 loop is CASSEGYNGELFF. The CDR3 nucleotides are TGTGCCAGCAGTGAAGGCTACAACGGGGAGCTGTTTTTT.

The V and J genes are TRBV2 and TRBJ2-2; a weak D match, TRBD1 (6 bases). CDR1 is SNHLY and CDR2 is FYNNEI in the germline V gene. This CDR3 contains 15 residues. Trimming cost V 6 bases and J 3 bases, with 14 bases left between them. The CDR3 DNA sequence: TGTGCCAGCAGCACTGACAGGAGATACACCGGGGAGCTGTTTTTT. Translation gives CASSTDRRYTGELFF.

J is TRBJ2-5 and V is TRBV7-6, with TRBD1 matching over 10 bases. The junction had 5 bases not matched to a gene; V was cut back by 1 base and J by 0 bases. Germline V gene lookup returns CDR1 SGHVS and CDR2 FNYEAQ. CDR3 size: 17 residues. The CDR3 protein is CASSLVDRGFHQETQYF. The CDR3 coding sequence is TGTGCCAGCAGCTTAGTGGACAGGGGGTTCCACCAAGAGACCCAGTACTTC.

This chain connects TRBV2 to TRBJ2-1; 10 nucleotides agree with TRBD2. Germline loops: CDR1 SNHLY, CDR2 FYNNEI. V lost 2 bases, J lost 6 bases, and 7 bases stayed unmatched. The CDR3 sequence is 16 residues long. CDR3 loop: CASSEYRTSGANEQFF. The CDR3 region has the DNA TGTGCCAGCAGTGAATATCGGACTAGCGGAGCCAATGAGCAGTTCTTC.

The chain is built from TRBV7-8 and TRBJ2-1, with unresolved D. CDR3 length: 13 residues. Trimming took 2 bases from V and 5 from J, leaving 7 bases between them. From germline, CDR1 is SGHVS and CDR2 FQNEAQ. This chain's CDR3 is CASSLYDNNEQFF. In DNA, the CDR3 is TGTGCCAGCAGCTTATATGACAACAATGAGCAGTTCTTC.

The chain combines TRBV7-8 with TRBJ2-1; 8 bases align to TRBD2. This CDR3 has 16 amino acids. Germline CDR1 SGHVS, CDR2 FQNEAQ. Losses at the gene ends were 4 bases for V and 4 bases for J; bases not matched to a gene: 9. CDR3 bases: TGTGCCAGCAGCTCACCCGGGAGGGCCCCTTACAATGAGCAGTTCTTC. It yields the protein CASSSPGRAPYNEQFF.

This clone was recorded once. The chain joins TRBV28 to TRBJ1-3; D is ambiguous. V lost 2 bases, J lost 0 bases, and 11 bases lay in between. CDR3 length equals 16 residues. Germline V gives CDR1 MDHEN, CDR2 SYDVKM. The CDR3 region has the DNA TGTGCCAGCAGTTTACGGGAAGGACTCTCTGGAAACACCATATATTTT. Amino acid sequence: CASSLREGLSGNTIYF.

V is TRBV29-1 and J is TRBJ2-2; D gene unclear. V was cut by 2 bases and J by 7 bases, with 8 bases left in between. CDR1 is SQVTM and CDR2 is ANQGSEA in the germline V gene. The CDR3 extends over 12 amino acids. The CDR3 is CSVESASGELFF. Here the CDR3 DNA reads TGCAGCGTTGAATCGGCTAGCGGGGAGCTGTTTTTT.

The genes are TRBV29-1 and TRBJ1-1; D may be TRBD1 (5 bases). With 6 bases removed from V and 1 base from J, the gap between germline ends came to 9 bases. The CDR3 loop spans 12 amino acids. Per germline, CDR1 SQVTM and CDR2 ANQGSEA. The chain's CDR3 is CSVEDKNTEAFF. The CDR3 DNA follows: TGCAGCGTAGAGGACAAGAACACTGAAGCTTTCTTT.

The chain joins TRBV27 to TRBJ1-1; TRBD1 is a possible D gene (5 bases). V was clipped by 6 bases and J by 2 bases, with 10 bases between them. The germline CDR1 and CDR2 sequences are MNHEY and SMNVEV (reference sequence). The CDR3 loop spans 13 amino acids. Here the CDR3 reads CASSRDSNTEAFF. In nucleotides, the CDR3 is TGTGCCAGCAGCCGGGACTCTAACACTGAAGCTTTCTTT.

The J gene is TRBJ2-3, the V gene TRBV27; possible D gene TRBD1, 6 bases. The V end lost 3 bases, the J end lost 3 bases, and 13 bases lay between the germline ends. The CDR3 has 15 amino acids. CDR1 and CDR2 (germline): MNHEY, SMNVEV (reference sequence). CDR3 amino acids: CASSLYRDITDTQYF. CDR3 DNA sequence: TGTGCCAGCAGTTTGTATCGGGACATAACAGATACGCAGTATTTT.

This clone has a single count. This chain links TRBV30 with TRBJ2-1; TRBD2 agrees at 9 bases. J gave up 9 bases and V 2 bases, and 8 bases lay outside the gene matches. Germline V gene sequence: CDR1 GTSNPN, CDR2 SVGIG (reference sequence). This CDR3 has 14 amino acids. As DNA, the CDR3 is TGTGCCTGGAGTCTACCTCCGACTAGCGGTGAGCAGTTCTTC. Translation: CAWSLPPTSGEQFF.

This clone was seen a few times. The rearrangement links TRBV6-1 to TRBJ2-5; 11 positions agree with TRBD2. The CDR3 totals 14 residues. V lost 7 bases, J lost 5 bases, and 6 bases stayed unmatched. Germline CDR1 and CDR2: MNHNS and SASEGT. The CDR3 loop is CASKTSGSLETQYF. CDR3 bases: TGTGCCAGCAAAACTAGCGGGAGTCTCGAGACCCAGTACTTC.

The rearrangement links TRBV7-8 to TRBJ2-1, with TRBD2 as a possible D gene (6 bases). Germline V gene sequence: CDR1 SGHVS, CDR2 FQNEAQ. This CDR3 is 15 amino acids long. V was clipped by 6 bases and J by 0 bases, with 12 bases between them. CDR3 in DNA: TGTGCCAGCAGGATTCATAGCGGCTCCTACAATGAGCAGTTCTTC. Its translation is CASRIHSGSYNEQFF.

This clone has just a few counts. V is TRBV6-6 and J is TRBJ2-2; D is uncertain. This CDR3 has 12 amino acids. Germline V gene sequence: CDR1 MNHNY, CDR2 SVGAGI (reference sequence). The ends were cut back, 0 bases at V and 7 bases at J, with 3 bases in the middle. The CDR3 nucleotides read TGTGCCAGCAGTTACTCGGGCGGGGAGCTGTTTTTT. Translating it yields CASSYSGGELFF.

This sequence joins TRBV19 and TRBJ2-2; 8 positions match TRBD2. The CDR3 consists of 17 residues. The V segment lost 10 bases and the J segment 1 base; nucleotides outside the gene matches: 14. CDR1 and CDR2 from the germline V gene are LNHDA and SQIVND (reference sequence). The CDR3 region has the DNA TGTGCCACTCCAACCCCTTTTAGCGGGAAGAACACCGGGGAGCTGTTTTTT. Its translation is CATPTPFSGKNTGELFF.

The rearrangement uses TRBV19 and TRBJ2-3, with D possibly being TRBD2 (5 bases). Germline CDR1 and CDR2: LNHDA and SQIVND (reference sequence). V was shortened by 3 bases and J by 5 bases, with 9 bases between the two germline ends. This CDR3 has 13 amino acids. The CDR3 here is CASSITGLDTQYF. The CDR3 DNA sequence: TGTGCCAGTAGTATCACGGGGTTAGATACGCAGTATTTT. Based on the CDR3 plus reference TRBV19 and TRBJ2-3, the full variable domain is DGGITQSPKYLFRKEGQNVTLSCEQNLNHDAMYWYRQDPGQGLRLIYYSQIVNDFQKGDIAEGYSVSREKKESFPLTVTSAQKNPTAFYLCASSITGLDTQYFGPGTRLTVL.

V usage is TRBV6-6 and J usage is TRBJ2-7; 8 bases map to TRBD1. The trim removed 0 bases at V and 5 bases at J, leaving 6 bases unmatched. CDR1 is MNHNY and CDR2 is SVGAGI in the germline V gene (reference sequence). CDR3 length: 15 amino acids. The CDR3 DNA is TGTGCCAGCAGTTACTCGAGAGGACAGGGCAACGAGCAGTACTTC. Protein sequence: CASSYSRGQGNEQYF.

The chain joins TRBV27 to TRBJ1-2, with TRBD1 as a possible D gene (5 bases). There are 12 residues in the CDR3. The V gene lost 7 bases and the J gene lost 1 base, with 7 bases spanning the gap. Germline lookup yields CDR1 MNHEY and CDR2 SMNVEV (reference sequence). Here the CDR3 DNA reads TGTGCCAGCATGGGGGTTAACTATGGCTACACCTTC. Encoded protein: CASMGVNYGYTF.

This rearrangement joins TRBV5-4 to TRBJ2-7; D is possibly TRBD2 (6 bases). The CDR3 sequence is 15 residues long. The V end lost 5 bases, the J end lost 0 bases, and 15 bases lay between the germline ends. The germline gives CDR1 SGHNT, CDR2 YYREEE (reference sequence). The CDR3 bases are TGTGCCAGCAGGGAGGGGTTAATGAGCTCCTACGAGCAGTACTTC. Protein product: CASREGLMSSYEQYF. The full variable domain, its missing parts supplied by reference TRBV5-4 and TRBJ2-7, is ETGVTQSPTHLIKTRGQQVTLRCSSQSGHNTVSWYQQALGQGPQFIFQYYREEENGRGNFPPRFSGLQFPNYSSELNVNALELDDSALYLCASREGLMSSYEQYFGPGTRLTVT.

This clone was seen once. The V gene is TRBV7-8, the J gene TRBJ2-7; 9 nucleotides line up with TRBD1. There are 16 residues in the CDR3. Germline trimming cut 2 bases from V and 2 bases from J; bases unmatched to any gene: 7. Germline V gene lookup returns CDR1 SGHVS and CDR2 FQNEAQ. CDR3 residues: CASSLSSTGGPYEQYF. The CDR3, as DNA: TGTGCCAGCAGCTTATCGTCTACAGGGGGCCCCTACGAGCAGTACTTC.

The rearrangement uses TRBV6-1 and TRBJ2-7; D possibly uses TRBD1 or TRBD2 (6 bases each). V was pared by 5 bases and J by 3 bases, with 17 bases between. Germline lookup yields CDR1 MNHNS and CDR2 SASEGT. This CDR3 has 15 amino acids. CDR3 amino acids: CASSSRGGYSYEQYF. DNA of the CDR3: TGTGCCAGCAGTAGTCGAGGGGGGTACAGCTACGAGCAGTACTTC.

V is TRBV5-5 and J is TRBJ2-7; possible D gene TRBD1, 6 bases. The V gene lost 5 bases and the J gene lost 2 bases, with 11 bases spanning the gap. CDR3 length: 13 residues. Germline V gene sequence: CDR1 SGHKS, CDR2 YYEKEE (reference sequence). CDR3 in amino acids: CASRPTGTYEQYF. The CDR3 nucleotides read TGTGCCAGCAGACCTACAGGGACCTACGAGCAGTACTTC.

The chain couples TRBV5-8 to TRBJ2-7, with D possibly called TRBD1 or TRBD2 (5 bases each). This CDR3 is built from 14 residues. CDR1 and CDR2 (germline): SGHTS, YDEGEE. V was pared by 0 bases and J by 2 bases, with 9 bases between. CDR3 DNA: TGTGCCAGCAGCTTGGGGGGGTTTACCTACGAGCAGTACTTC. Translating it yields CASSLGGFTYEQYF. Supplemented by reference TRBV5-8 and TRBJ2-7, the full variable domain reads EAGVTQSPTHLIKTRGQQATLRCSPISGHTSVYWYQQALGLGLQFLLWYDEGEERNRGNFPPRFSGRQFPNYSSELNVNALELEDSALYLCASSLGGFTYEQYFGPGTRLTVT.

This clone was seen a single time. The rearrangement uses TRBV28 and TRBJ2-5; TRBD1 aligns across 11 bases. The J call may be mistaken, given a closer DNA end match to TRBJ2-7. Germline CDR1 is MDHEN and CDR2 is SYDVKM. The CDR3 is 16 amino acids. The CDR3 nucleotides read TGTGCCAGCAGTCGTGGAGGGACAGGGGGTATGTACGAGCAGTACTTC. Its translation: CASSRGGTGGMYEQYF.

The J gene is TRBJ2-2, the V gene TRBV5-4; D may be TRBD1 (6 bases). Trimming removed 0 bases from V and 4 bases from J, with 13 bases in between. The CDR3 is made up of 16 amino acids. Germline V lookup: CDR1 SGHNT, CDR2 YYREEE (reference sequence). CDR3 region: CASSLAGQLGTGELFF. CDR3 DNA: TGTGCCAGCAGCTTGGCGGGACAATTGGGCACCGGGGAGCTGTTTTTT. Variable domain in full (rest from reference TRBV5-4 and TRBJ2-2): ETGVTQSPTHLIKTRGQQVTLRCSSQSGHNTVSWYQQALGQGPQFIFQYYREEENGRGNFPPRFSGLQFPNYSSELNVNALELDDSALYLCASSLAGQLGTGELFFGEGSRLTVL.

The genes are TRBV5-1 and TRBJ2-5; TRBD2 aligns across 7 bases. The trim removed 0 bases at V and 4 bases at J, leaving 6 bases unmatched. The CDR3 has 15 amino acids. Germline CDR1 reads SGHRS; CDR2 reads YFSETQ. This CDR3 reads CASSLVSGEGETQYF. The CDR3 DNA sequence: TGCGCCAGCAGCTTGGTTTCGGGGGAGGGAGAGACCCAGTACTTC. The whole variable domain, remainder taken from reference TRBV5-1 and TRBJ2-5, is KAGVTQTPRYLIKTRGQQVTLSCSPISGHRSVSWYQQTPGQGLQFLFEYFSETQRNKGNFPGRFSGRQFSNSRSEMNVSTLELGDSALYLCASSLVSGEGETQYFGPGTRLLVL.

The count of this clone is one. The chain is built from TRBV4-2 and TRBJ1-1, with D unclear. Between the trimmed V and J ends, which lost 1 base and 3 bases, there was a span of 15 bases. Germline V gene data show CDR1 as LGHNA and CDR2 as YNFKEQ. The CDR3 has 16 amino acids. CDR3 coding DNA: TGTGCCAGCAGCCAAGCCCGAAAGGGTTTGGACACTGAAGCTTTCTTT. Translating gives CASSQARKGLDTEAFF.

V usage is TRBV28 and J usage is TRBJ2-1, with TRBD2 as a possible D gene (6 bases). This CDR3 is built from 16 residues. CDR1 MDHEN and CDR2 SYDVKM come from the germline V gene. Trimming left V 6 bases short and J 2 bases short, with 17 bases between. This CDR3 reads CASSPSLAQPYNEQFF. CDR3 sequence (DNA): TGTGCCAGCAGCCCATCCCTAGCGCAACCCTACAATGAGCAGTTCTTC.

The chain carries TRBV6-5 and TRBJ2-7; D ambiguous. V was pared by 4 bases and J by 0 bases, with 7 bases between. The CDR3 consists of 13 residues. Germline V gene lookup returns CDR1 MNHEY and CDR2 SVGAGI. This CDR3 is CASSLPGSYEQYF. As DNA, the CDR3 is TGTGCCAGCAGTTTACCGGGCTCCTACGAGCAGTACTTC.